This record covers a single T cell receptor beta chain. What it recognizes is unknown. This CDR3 comprises 12 residues. CDR1 and CDR2 from the germline V gene are MDHEN and SYDVKM. The data belong to a study of monozygotic twins with inflammatory bowel disease. Notes on the study in general: The results supported no single strong signal or clonotype associated with IBD. IBD patients displayed reduced TCRbeta diversity (inverse Simpson) when set against healthy co-twins.

No DNA is given; TCRdb re-called the 5' RACE reads and lists each CDR3 protein once. The sample is made up of approximately 330,000 distinct CDR3 sequences, and the top ten hold approximately 2% of it. Staff drew a roughly 2.5 ml blood sample from each donor. The rearrangement links TRBV28 to TRBJ1-2. The sample consisted of blood. This TCR was sampled from a human donor with ulcerative colitis or Crohn's disease, or a healthy co-twin of an affected twin (not recorded which). The CDR3 loop reads CASTGFAYGYTF.